Here is one T cell receptor beta chain with its context. Its target is not known. PCR primers comprised 60 Vbeta and 13 Jbeta primers. TCRdb's copy holds only in-frame clones and misses some; the assay was immunoSEQ multiplex PCR. This sample carries under 200,000 clones, 82% of them seen once, and the ten largest clones take around 0.91%. The data originate from a study of cytomegalovirus exposure and HLA in healthy donors. Study-wide results and caveats: Per a prior analysis, the majority of TCR beta V segments were productive roughly 87% or roughly 30% of the time. Analyzed later, most CMV-associated TCR beta chains appeared HLA-restricted. Investigators reported around 150 TCR beta chains as tied to cytomegalovirus.

Sequencing input: PBMCs. This TCR came from a girl aged 2-10 years in good health and CMV-seropositive.

CDR3 sequence (DNA): TGCGCCAGCAGCCAAGGGGGGAGGGGCATGGTTGGCTACACCTTC. It specifies CASSQGGRGMVGYTF. The rearrangement links TRBV4-1 to TRBJ1-2, with D possibly being TRBD1 (5 bases). The CDR3 loop spans 15 amino acids. Germline CDR1 MGHRA, CDR2 YSYEKL. V lost 1 base and J 7 bases, leaving 16 bases between the germline ends.